The 7 T cell receptor beta chains below were found in one sample sequenced in a study of shared clonotypes between healthy human individuals. TCRdb's table, derived via immunoSEQ multiplex PCR, lists solely in-frame clones and lacks some. The table records about 1.1 million clones, about 72% of them present only once. What was sequenced was memory CD4+ T cells from PBMCs. Described subset: CD45RA-negative fraction. The receptor source for this set is a man between 18 and 29 years old in good health. Some clones in this sample may be carry-over from other donors' samples.

This chain uses TRBV2 with TRBJ2-5; a possible D gene is TRBD1 (5 bases). This CDR3 contains 15 residues. Germline values: CDR1 SNHLY, CDR2 FYNNEI. Trimming left V 7 bases short and J 1 base short, with 16 bases between. CDR3 coding DNA: TGTGCCAGCACCGAAGAAGGGGCTCGCCAAGAGACCCAGTACTTC. Amino acid sequence: CASTEEGARQETQYF.

A few counts support this clone. The chain is built from TRBV28 and TRBJ2-3; D call uncertain. The V gene lost 3 bases and the J gene lost 0 bases, with 10 bases spanning the gap. Germline lookup yields CDR1 MDHEN and CDR2 SYDVKM. This CDR3 has 15 amino acids. The CDR3 spells CASSFDGPSTDTQYF. DNA of the CDR3: TGTGCCAGCAGTTTCGACGGTCCTAGCACAGATACGCAGTATTTT.

A remark on this clone: Other DNA variants within this sample encode the same CDR3. The chain couples TRBV5-1 to TRBJ1-5, with D perhaps matching TRBD1 (5 bases). Germline-derived CDR1 and CDR2 are SGHRS and YFSETQ. CDR3 length: 13 amino acids. The V gene lost 0 bases and the J gene lost 6 bases, with 7 bases spanning the gap. The CDR3: CASSLVGGQPQHF. The CDR3 nucleotides read TGCGCCAGCAGCTTGGTGGGGGGTCAGCCCCAGCATTTT.

The chain combines TRBV10-3 with TRBJ2-1; tentative D call: TRBD1 (6 bases). The CDR3 runs 14 residues. The V end was cut by 10 bases, the J end by 8 bases, with 21 bases between. Per germline, CDR1 ENHRY and CDR2 SYGVKD. CDR3 sequence: CATPVARGADEQFF. The CDR3 nucleotides are TGTGCCACCCCGGTGGCCAGGGGTGCGGATGAGCAGTTCTTC.

The chain carries TRBV5-1 and TRBJ2-7, with 8 bases lining up with TRBD2. The CDR3 covers 15 residues. Germline-derived CDR1 and CDR2 are SGHRS and YFSETQ. J gave up 3 bases and V 0 bases, and 5 bases lay outside the gene matches. This CDR3 is CASSLAGTSLYEQYF. Here the CDR3 DNA reads TGCGCCAGCAGCTTGGCTGGGACTAGTCTCTACGAGCAGTACTTC.

The chain is built from TRBV20-1 and TRBJ2-1; no definite D call. V was pared by 1 base and J by 10 bases, with 8 bases between. Germline V gives CDR1 DFQATT, CDR2 SNEGSKA (reference sequence). This CDR3 comprises 11 residues. CDR3 DNA sequence: TGCAGTGCTAGAGGGGGAAGGGAGCAGTTCTTC. It specifies CSARGGREQFF.

Only one count was recorded for this clone. The chain employs TRBV6-1 and TRBJ2-5; a weak D match, TRBD1 (8 bases). The V and J ends lost 3 bases and 5 bases respectively, with 19 bases between them. The germline V gene has CDR1 MNHNS and CDR2 SASEGT. The CDR3 sequence is 16 residues long. The CDR3 protein is CASSDLTGGGTETQYF. CDR3 sequence (DNA): TGTGCCAGCAGTGACCTAACAGGGGGGGGAACGGAGACCCAGTACTTC.